A single sample gave rise to the 12 T cell receptor beta chains below, sequenced in a study of shared clonotypes between healthy human individuals. Naive CD8 cells comprised CD45RO-negative, CCR7-positively selected cells, excluding terminally differentiated effector memory CD45RA+ cells. Some clones are missing from TCRdb's copy, which holds only in-frame ones; the method was immunoSEQ multiplex PCR. The repertoire holds about 2.2 million clones, with about 94% as singletons. Sample: naive CD8+ T cells from PBMCs. The receptors derive from a man younger than 30 in good health. Some clones in this sample may be carry-over from other donors' samples.

The chain recombines TRBV7-9 with TRBJ1-1; D remains ambiguous. The germline V gene has CDR1 SEHNR and CDR2 FQNEAQ (reference sequence). The CDR3 has 13 residues. The germline V and J ends were trimmed by 4 bases and 4 bases, with 10 bases remaining between them. The CDR3: CASSYPAATEAFF. CDR3 nucleotide sequence: TGTGCCAGCAGCTATCCCGCGGCCACTGAAGCTTTCTTT. The whole variable domain, remainder taken from reference TRBV7-9 and TRBJ1-1, is DTGVSQNPRHKITKRGQNVTFRCDPISEHNRLYWYRQTLGQGPEFLTYFQNEAQLEKSRLLSDRFSAERPKGSFSTLEIQRTEQGDSAMYLCASSYPAATEAFFGQGTRLTVV.

This clone is a singleton in its sample. This chain connects TRBV29-1 to TRBJ2-7; D is undetermined. This CDR3 contains 13 residues. Between the trimmed V and J ends, which lost 3 bases and 3 bases, there was a span of 12 bases. Germline V gives CDR1 SQVTM, CDR2 ANQGSEA. Here the CDR3 reads CSVELDNGYEQYF. The CDR3 DNA reads as TGCAGCGTTGAGCTGGATAACGGCTACGAGCAGTACTTC.

The rearrangement uses TRBV27 and TRBJ1-5; D is unclear. This CDR3 has 15 residues. Trimming shortened V by 6 bases and J by 1 base, and 13 bases separated the two germline ends. CDR1 and CDR2 (germline): MNHEY, SMNVEV (reference sequence). CDR3 loop: CASSSVGMSNQPQHF. CDR3 DNA sequence: TGTGCCAGCAGCTCAGTGGGGATGAGCAATCAGCCCCAGCATTTT.

The V call is TRBV9, the J call TRBJ2-2; a possible D gene is TRBD1 (5 bases). Trimming took off 7 bases at V and 1 base at J, with 17 bases between the two ends. Germline V gives CDR1 SGDLS, CDR2 YYNGEE. The CDR3 spans 16 residues. This CDR3 reads CASSILGHLNTGELFF. DNA for the CDR3: TGTGCCAGCTCTATTCTCGGACACCTGAACACCGGGGAGCTGTTTTTT.

This clone was seen only once. The chain has TRBV27 and TRBJ2-1, with D possibly being TRBD1 (5 bases). The ends were cut back, 6 bases at V and 8 bases at J, with 20 bases in the middle. The germline V gene has CDR1 MNHEY and CDR2 SMNVEV (reference sequence). The CDR3 consists of 15 residues. CDR3 DNA: TGTGCCAGCAGACTCTACCAGGGTGGGATCGATGAGCAGTTCTTC. Its protein is CASRLYQGGIDEQFF.

This chain links TRBV5-6 with TRBJ2-1, with TRBD1 as a possible D gene (5 bases). Deletions cut 2 bases from V and 1 base from J, with 10 bases between. CDR3 length: 15 residues. CDR1 and CDR2 from the germline V gene are SGHDT and YYEEEE. The CDR3, as DNA: TGTGCCAGCAGCTTCGGAACAGGTTCCTACAATGAGCAGTTCTTC. This sequence encodes CASSFGTGSYNEQFF.

Turning to this clone: The identical CDR3 is also encoded by other nucleotide sequences in the sample. V usage is TRBV9 and J usage is TRBJ2-7; 12 bases are shared with TRBD2. The CDR3 runs to 14 residues. V lost 4 bases to trimming and J lost 3 bases; unmatched junction nucleotides: 2. Germline V gene data show CDR1 as SGDLS and CDR2 as YYNGEE. The DNA of the CDR3 is TGTGCCAGCAGCCCGACTAGCGGGGGCTACGAGCAGTACTTC. As protein: CASSPTSGGYEQYF.

The chain joins TRBV5-1 to TRBJ2-2; D ambiguous. Germline CDR1 is SGHRS and CDR2 is YFSETQ. There are 19 residues in the CDR3. Trimming took off 2 bases at V and 0 bases at J, with 20 bases between the two ends. The CDR3 sequence: CASSFAPAGPLPNTGELFF. CDR3 nucleotide sequence: TGCGCCAGCAGCTTCGCCCCCGCAGGCCCTTTACCGAACACCGGGGAGCTGTTTTTT. The full variable domain, completed using reference TRBV5-1 and TRBJ2-2, is KAGVTQTPRYLIKTRGQQVTLSCSPISGHRSVSWYQQTPGQGLQFLFEYFSETQRNKGNFPGRFSGRQFSNSRSEMNVSTLELGDSALYLCASSFAPAGPLPNTGELFFGEGSRLTVL.

V is TRBV19 and J is TRBJ2-7, with D perhaps given as TRBD1 or TRBD2 (6 bases each). Germline CDR1 is LNHDA and CDR2 is SQIVND (reference sequence). This CDR3 region has 16 residues. The V and J ends lost 0 bases and 2 bases respectively, with 14 bases between them. For the CDR3, the DNA is TGTGCCAGTAGTATAGATGAGGAGGGACACACCTACGAGCAGTACTTC. Protein sequence: CASSIDEEGHTYEQYF.

The rearrangement joins TRBV6-1 to TRBJ1-1, with a weak D call TRBD1 (5 bases). Trimming pared 2 bases from V and 1 base from J, leaving 14 bases between. Germline V gene data show CDR1 as MNHNS and CDR2 as SASEGT. The CDR3 runs to 16 residues. CDR3 protein: CASSERGRDGNTEAFF. In DNA, the CDR3 is TGTGCCAGCAGTGAAAGGGGCAGGGATGGGAACACTGAAGCTTTCTTT.

The rearrangement joins TRBV28 to TRBJ2-1; possibly TRBD1 for D (5 bases). V was trimmed by 3 bases and J by 0 bases, leaving 12 bases between them. This CDR3 region has 16 residues. Germline V gives CDR1 MDHEN, CDR2 SYDVKM. The CDR3: CASSFPQGPSYNEQFF. Written as DNA, the CDR3 is TGTGCCAGCAGTTTCCCCCAGGGCCCCTCCTACAATGAGCAGTTCTTC.

The V and J genes are TRBV29-1 and TRBJ2-1; D remains unclear. Germline CDR1 and CDR2: SQVTM and ANQGSEA. There are 13 residues in the CDR3. V was trimmed by 0 bases and J by 5 bases, leaving 8 bases between them. CDR3 protein: CSVEEFSNNEQFF. The CDR3 DNA is TGCAGCGTTGAAGAATTCTCAAACAATGAGCAGTTCTTC.